The 18 T cell receptor beta chains below all came from one sample that was sequenced in a study of cytomegalovirus exposure and HLA in healthy donors (TCRdb year 2017). Receptor libraries were prepared by the immunoSEQ multiplex PCR assay. The multiplex PCR relied on a mix of 60 forward primers for TCR Vbeta segments and 13 reverse primers for TCR Jbeta segments. The table comes from immuneACCESS by way of TCRdb, which keeps in-frame sequences with V and J called. Part of the clones is missing from these tables; in studies checked, under half for an unresolved V gene and the rest for unknown reasons. The sample table lists some 170,000 clones, under 80% of them with a count of one. The ten top clones hold 4.3% of the sample. Sequences were obtained from PBMCs. These receptors all stem from a man aged 35-49 years in good health and CMV-seronegative.

This clone was detected a few times. This rearrangement joins TRBV28 to TRBJ2-6; perhaps TRBD1 as D (6 bases). The CDR3 is 15 residues long. Germline CDR1 MDHEN, CDR2 SYDVKM. The germline V and J ends were trimmed by 5 bases and 4 bases, with 12 bases remaining between them. CDR3 in DNA: TGTGCCAGCAGTAGAAGGGGGACAGGGGCCAACGTCCTGACTTTC. Translating gives CASSRRGTGANVLTF.

The V gene is TRBV9, the J gene TRBJ1-2, with 8 bases lining up with TRBD1. Germline assignment: CDR1 SGDLS and CDR2 YYNGEE. After removal of 8 bases from V and 2 bases from J, the junction contained 5 bases not matched to a gene. This CDR3 region has 13 residues. CDR3 nucleotide sequence: TGTGCCAGTGGACAGGGATGGAACTATGGCTACACCTTC. Translated, it gives CASGQGWNYGYTF.

This clone was found once. The gene calls are TRBV19 and TRBJ1-1, with D possibly TRBD1 on 6 matching bases. The germline V and J ends were trimmed by 3 bases and 4 bases, with 21 bases remaining between them. The germline CDR1 and CDR2 sequences are LNHDA and SQIVND (reference sequence). This CDR3 region has 17 residues. The CDR3 reads CASSISGSGHLITEAFF. The CDR3 DNA is TGTGCCAGTAGTATCTCTGGTTCGGGACATCTAATCACTGAAGCTTTCTTT. The variable domain in full, with the rest retrieved from reference TRBV19 and TRBJ1-1, is DGGITQSPKYLFRKEGQNVTLSCEQNLNHDAMYWYRQDPGQGLRLIYYSQIVNDFQKGDIAEGYSVSREKKESFPLTVTSAQKNPTAFYLCASSISGSGHLITEAFFGQGTRLTVV.

This sequence joins TRBV7-9 and TRBJ2-1; D gene unclear. Germline CDR1 and CDR2: SEHNR and FQNEAQ (reference sequence). The CDR3 runs to 13 residues. V lost 1 base and J 8 bases, leaving 9 bases between the germline ends. For the CDR3, the DNA is TGTGCCAGCAGCTTAGGTCTAGAGGATGAGCAGTTCTTC. This gives the protein CASSLGLEDEQFF.

The V call is TRBV11-3, the J call TRBJ1-2; 7 positions match TRBD1. CDR3 length equals 15 residues. The V gene end was trimmed by 5 bases and the J gene end by 8 bases; junction bases not matched to a gene: 14. Germline CDR1 reads SGHNT; CDR2 reads YENEEA. CDR3 in amino acids: CASSPDRDRRVGYTF. CDR3 sequence (DNA): TGTGCCAGCAGCCCTGACAGGGACCGTCGTGTGGGCTACACCTTC.

As for this clone: At one of its ends the junction is not consistent with the germline gene, which may arise from a read error. The V call is TRBV4-1, the J call TRBJ1-2, with a tentative D call TRBD1 (5 bases). CDR3 length: 14 residues. Germline V gene sequence: CDR1 MGHRA, CDR2 YSYEKL. The CDR3 protein is CASSHLGEAYGHTF. CDR3 in DNA: TGCGCCAGCAGCCACCTGGGGGAGGCCTATGGCCACACCTTC.

About this clone: Other nucleotide sequences from this sample produce the same CDR3. DNA of the CDR3: TGTGCCAGCAGTGAAACTAGCGGGGGCACAGATACGCAGTATTTT. This gives the protein CASSETSGGTDTQYF. The chain employs TRBV6-4 and TRBJ2-3, with TRBD2 identical over 10 bases. CDR1 MRHNA and CDR2 SNTAGT come from the germline V gene. J was trimmed by 1 base and V by 3 bases; bases with no gene match: 1. The CDR3 runs 15 residues.

The V call is TRBV30, the J call TRBJ2-7, with 10 bases aligning to TRBD1. The CDR3 is 15 amino acids. Germline V gene lookup returns CDR1 GTSNPN and CDR2 SVGIG (reference sequence). In DNA, the CDR3 is TGTGCTGTGGAGACAGGGGGCGGATGGTCCTACGAGCAGTACTTC. Translation gives CAVETGGGWSYEQYF.

The chain combines TRBV9 with TRBJ1-1, with TRBD1 as a possible D gene (5 bases). The CDR3 contains 14 residues. The V end was cut by 3 bases, the J end by 4 bases, with 13 bases between. Germline lookup yields CDR1 SGDLS and CDR2 YYNGEE. The DNA of the CDR3 is TGTGCCAGCAGCGCTGGACATATAGCCACTGAAGCTTTCTTT. Encoded protein: CASSAGHIATEAFF.

This chain links TRBV14 with TRBJ2-7, with D possibly TRBD1 on 5 matching bases. The CDR3 extends over 12 amino acids. V dropped 4 bases and J dropped 4 bases, with 8 bases sitting between them. Germline V CDR1 and CDR2: SGHDN, FVKESK. The CDR3 region is CASSPDRYEQYF. DNA for the CDR3: TGTGCCAGCAGCCCAGACAGATACGAGCAGTACTTC. Using reference TRBV14 and TRBJ2-7 for the parts outside the CDR3, the full variable domain is EAGVTQFPSHSVIEKGQTVTLRCDPISGHDNLYWYRRVMGKEIKFLLHFVKESKQDESGMPNNRFLAERTGGTYSTLKVQPAELEDSGVYFCASSPDRYEQYFGPGTRLTVT.

Written as DNA, the CDR3 is TGTGCCAGCAGCTTAGTGTTAGCGGGGGGGAGGTCCTACAATGAGCAGTTCTTC. Its protein is CASSLVLAGGRSYNEQFF. The V and J genes are TRBV7-2 and TRBJ2-1; 11 bases match TRBD2. J was trimmed by 1 base and V by 1 base; bases with no gene match: 6. The CDR3 totals 18 residues. Looked up from germline, CDR1 is SGHTA and CDR2 is FQGNSA.

The chain is built from TRBV28 and TRBJ1-5; D gene uncertain. The CDR3 spans 15 residues. The ends were cut back, 2 bases at V and 0 bases at J, with 8 bases in the middle. From germline, CDR1 is MDHEN and CDR2 SYDVKM. The DNA for the CDR3 is TGTGCCAGCAGTTTAAACGGGGATAGCAATCAGCCCCAGCATTTT. It translates to CASSLNGDSNQPQHF.

This clone was observed a handful of times. The rearrangement links TRBV2 to TRBJ1-4; D is perhaps TRBD1 (6 bases). Trimming removed 6 bases at V and 0 bases at J, with 14 bases between. Per the germline V gene, CDR1 is SNHLY and CDR2 is FYNNEI. The length of the CDR3 is 16 residues. This chain's CDR3 is CASRALEGATNEKLFF. CDR3 DNA: TGTGCCAGCAGAGCCCTTGAGGGGGCAACTAATGAAAAACTGTTTTTT.

The V and J genes are TRBV9 and TRBJ1-3; TRBD1 is a possible D gene (5 bases). V dropped 2 bases and J dropped 0 bases, with 15 bases sitting between them. The CDR3 covers 17 residues. CDR1 and CDR2 (germline): SGDLS, YYNGEE. CDR3 coding DNA: TGTGCCAGCAGCGTTAGAATGGGACTGAGCTCTGGAAACACCATATATTTT. Protein: CASSVRMGLSSGNTIYF.

The J gene is TRBJ2-7, the V gene TRBV9; 9 positions match TRBD2. Germline V lookup: CDR1 SGDLS, CDR2 YYNGEE. Trimming took 3 bases from V and 2 from J; bases not matched to a gene: 6. The CDR3 runs to 15 residues. Written as DNA, the CDR3 is TGTGCCAGCAGCGGCGGACTAGCGTTCCCCTACGAGCAGTACTTC. This gives the protein CASSGGLAFPYEQYF.

V usage is TRBV7-9 and J usage is TRBJ2-1, with TRBD1 matching 11 bases. Germline V CDR1 and CDR2: SEHNR, FQNEAQ (reference sequence). The CDR3 extends over 15 amino acids. V shed 4 bases and J 2 bases; nucleotides not matched to a gene: 1. The CDR3 DNA sequence: TGTGCCAGCAGCTCGGGACAGGGGGCCTACAATGAGCAGTTCTTC. It yields the protein CASSSGQGAYNEQFF.

As regards this clone: Sequence at one end of the junction differs from germline and may be a read error. The V gene is TRBV28, the J gene TRBJ2-6; D is perhaps TRBD1 (5 bases). The CDR3 contains 15 residues. CDR1 is MDHEN, CDR2 SYDVKM, per germline. CDR3 bases: TGTGCCAGCAGTCCCGAGGCCCCTGGGGCCAACGTCTTGACTTTC. It specifies CASSPEAPGANVLTF.

J is TRBJ2-5 and V is TRBV4-1; TRBD1 agrees at 10 bases. The J call is doubtful: the DNA matches TRBJ2-7 better. This CDR3 region has 16 residues. The germline gives CDR1 MGHRA, CDR2 YSYEKL. Here the CDR3 reads CASSQVHGTGVYEQYF. For the CDR3, the DNA is TGCGCCAGCAGCCAAGTACACGGGACAGGGGTCTACGAGCAGTACTTC.